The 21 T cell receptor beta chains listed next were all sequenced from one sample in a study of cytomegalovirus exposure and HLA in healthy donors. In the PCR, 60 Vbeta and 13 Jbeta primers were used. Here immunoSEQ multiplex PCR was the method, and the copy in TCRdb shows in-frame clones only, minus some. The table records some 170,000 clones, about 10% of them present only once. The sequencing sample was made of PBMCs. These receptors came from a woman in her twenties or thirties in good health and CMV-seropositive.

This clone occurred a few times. CDR3 DNA sequence: TGTGCCAGCAGCTTCGGCCTAGAAACAGATACGCAGTATTTT. Its protein product is CASSFGLETDTQYF. The chain joins TRBV7-9 to TRBJ2-3; no firm D call. Trimming cost V 3 bases and J 3 bases, with 10 bases left between them. Germline V gene data show CDR1 as SEHNR and CDR2 as FQNEAQ (reference sequence). The length of the CDR3 is 14 residues.

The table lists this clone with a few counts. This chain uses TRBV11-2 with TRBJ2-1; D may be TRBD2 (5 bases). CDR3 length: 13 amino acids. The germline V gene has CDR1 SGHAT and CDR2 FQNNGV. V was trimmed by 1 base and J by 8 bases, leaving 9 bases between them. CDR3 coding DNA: TGTGCCAGCAGCTTAGGGGGAGTCTATGAGCAGTTCTTC. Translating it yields CASSLGGVYEQFF. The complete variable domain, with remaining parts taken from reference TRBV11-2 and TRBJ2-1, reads EAGVAQSPRYKIIEKRQSVAFWCNPISGHATLYWYQQILGQGPKLLIQFQNNGVVDDSQLPKDRFSAERLKGVDSTLKIQPAKLEDSAVYLCASSLGGVYEQFFGPGTRLTVL.

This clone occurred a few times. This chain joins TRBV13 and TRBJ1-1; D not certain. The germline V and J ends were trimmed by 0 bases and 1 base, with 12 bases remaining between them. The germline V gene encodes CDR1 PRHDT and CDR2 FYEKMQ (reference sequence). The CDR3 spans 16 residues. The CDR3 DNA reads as TGTGCCAGCAGCTTAGGGGCAGGAACCCAGAACACTGAAGCTTTCTTT. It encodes CASSLGAGTQNTEAFF.

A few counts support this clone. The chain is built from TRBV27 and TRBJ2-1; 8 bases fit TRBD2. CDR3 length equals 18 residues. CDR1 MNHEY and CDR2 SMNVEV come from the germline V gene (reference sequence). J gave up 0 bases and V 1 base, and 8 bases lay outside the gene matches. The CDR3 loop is CASSLFVTSDYSYNEQFF. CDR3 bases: TGTGCCAGCAGTTTATTTGTGACTAGCGATTACTCCTACAATGAGCAGTTCTTC.

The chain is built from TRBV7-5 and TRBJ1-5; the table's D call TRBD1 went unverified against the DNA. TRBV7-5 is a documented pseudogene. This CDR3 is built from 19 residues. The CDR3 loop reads CARSPPSRDRFYSNQPQHF. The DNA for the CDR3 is TGTGCCAGAAGCCCCCCGTCCCGGGACAGGTTCTATAGCAATCAGCCCCAGCATTTT.

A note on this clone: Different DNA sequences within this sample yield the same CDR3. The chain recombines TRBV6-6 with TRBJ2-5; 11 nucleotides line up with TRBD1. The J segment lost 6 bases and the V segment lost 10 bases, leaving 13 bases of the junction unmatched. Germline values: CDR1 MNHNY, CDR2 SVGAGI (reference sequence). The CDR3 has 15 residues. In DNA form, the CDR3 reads TGTGCCACAAGAAGTGGGACAGGGGGTGGGAAGACCCAGTACTTC. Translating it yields CATRSGTGGGKTQYF.

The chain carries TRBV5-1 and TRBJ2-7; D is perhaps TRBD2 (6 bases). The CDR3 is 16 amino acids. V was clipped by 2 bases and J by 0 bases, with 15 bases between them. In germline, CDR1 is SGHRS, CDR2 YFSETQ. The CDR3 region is CASSLGGQVFSYEQYF. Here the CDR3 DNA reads TGCGCCAGCAGCTTAGGAGGGCAAGTCTTCTCCTACGAGCAGTACTTC.

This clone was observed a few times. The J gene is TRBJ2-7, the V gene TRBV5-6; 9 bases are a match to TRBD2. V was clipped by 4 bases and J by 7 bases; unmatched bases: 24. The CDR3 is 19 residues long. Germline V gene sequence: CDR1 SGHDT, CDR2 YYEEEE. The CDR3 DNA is TGTGCCAGCAGCGCCGAGGGGCTAGCGGGAATGAACGTCGGCTGGGAGCAGTACTTC. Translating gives CASSAEGLAGMNVGWEQYF.

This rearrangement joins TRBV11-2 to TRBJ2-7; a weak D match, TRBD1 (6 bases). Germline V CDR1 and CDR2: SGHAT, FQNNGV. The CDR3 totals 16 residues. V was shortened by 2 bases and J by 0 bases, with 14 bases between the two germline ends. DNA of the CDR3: TGTGCCAGCAGCTTAATATGGACAGAAAGCTCCTACGAGCAGTACTTC. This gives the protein CASSLIWTESSYEQYF.

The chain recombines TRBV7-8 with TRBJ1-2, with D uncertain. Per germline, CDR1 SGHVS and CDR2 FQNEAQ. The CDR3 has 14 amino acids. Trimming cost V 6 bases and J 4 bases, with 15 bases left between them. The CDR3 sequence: CASSQWRSSYGYTF. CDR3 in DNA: TGTGCCAGCAGTCAATGGAGGTCCAGCTATGGCTACACCTTC.

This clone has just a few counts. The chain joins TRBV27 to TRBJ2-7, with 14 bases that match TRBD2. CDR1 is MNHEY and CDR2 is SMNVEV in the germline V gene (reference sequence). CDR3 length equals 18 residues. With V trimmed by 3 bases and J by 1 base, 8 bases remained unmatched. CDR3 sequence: CASSFRRGTSGRSYEQYF. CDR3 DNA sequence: TGTGCCAGCAGTTTCCGAAGGGGGACTAGCGGGAGATCCTACGAGCAGTACTTC.

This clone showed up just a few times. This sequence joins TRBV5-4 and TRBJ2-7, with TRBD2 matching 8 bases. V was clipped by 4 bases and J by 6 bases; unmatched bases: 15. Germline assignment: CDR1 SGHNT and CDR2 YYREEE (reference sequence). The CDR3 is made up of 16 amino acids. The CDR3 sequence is CASSPESASGWSEQYF. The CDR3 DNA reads TGTGCCAGCAGCCCAGAGTCGGCTAGCGGGTGGAGCGAGCAGTACTTC.

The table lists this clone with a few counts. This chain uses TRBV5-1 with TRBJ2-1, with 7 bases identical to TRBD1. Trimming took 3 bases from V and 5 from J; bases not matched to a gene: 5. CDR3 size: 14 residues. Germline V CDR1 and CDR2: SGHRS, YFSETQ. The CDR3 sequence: CASSYSGQDNEQFF. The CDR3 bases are TGCGCCAGCAGCTACTCAGGACAGGACAATGAGCAGTTCTTC.

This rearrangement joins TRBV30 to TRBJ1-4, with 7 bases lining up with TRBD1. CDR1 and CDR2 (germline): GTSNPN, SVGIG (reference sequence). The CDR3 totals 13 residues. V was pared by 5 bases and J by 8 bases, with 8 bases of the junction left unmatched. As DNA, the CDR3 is TGTGCCTGGGCCACAGGGGTTCGGGAAAAACTGTTTTTT. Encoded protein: CAWATGVREKLFF.

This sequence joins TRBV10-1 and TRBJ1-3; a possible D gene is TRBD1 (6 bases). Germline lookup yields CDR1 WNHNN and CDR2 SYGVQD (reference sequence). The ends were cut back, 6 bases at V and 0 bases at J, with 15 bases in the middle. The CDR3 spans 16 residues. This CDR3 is CASSPGQVNSGNTIYF. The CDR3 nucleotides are TGCGCCAGCAGCCCGGGACAAGTAAACTCTGGAAACACCATATATTTT.

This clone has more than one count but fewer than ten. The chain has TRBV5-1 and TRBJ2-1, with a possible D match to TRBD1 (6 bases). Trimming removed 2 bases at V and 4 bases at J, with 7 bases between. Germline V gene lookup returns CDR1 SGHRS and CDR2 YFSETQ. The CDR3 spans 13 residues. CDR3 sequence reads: CASSLGGYNEQFF. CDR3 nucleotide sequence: TGCGCCAGCAGCTTAGGGGGTTACAATGAGCAGTTCTTC.

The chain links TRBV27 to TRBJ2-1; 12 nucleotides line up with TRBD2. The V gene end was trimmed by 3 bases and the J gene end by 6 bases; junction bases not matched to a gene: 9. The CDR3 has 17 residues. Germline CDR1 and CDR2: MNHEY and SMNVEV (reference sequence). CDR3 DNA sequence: TGTGCCAGCAGTTTTTTGACTAGCGGGAGCCAATCCAATGAGCAGTTCTTC. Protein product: CASSFLTSGSQSNEQFF.

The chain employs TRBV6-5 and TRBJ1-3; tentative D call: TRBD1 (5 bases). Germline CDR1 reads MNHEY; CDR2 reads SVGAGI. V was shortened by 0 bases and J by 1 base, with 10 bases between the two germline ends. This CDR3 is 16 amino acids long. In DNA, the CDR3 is TGTGCCAGCAGTTACTCGGGGCCTTTTTCTGGAAACACCATATATTTT. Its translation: CASSYSGPFSGNTIYF.

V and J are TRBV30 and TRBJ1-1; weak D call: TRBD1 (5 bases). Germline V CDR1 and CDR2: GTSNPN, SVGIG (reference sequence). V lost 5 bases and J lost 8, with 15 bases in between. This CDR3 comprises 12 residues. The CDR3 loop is CAWARRGPEAFF. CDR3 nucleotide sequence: TGTGCCTGGGCCAGGAGGGGCCCGGAAGCTTTCTTT.

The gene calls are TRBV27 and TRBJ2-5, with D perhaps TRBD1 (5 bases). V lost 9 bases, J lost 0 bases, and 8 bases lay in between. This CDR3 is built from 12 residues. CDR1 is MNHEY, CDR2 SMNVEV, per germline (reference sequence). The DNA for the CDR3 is TGTGCCAGAGGGGCGTACCAAGAGACCCAGTACTTC. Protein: CARGAYQETQYF.

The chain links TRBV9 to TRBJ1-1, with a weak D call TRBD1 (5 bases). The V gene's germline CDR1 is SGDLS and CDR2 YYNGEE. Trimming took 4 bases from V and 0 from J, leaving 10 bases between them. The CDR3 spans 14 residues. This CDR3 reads CASSPRGVNTEAFF. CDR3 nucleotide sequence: TGTGCCAGCAGCCCCCGGGGGGTGAACACTGAAGCTTTCTTT.